These 29 T cell receptor beta chains were sequenced from one sample in a study of blood T cells in healthy people across ages. For the second PCR, which ran for roughly 6 to 12 cycles, a sample-barcoded 5' primer and a J-beta primer mix were used. TCRdb reprocessed the 5' RACE reads with MiXCR, giving one entry per CDR3 protein. The sample carries some 940,000 distinct CDR3 sequences, 25% to 30% recorded once. Another study also made use of these data, one on T cells of mothers and their children.

Material: blood. The receptor set was obtained from a middle-aged woman in good health.

This chain links TRBV5-1 with TRBJ2-1; D gene uncertain. The DNA end favors TRBJ2-7, so the J call may be wrong. CDR1 and CDR2 from the germline V gene are SGHRS and YFSETQ. This CDR3 spans 13 amino acids. The CDR3 sequence is CASSLYRSNEQYF. In DNA, the CDR3 is TGCGCCAGCAGCTTGTACCGCAGCAATGAGCAGTACTTC.

This clonotype was counted at least ten times. The genes are TRBV7-2 and TRBJ1-2, with 9 bases that match TRBD1. CDR1 is SGHTA and CDR2 is FQGNSA in the germline V gene. The CDR3 is 16 residues long. J was trimmed by 8 bases and V by 1 base; bases with no gene match: 11. CDR3 region: CASSLGRTGALGGYTF. The DNA of the CDR3 is TGTGCCAGCAGCTTAGGCAGGACAGGGGCTCTTGGGGGCTACACCTTC.

This chain connects TRBV14 to TRBJ2-3; D gene ambiguous. Deletions cut 0 bases from V and 1 base from J, with 14 bases between. This CDR3 is 17 amino acids long. Germline V lookup: CDR1 SGHDN, CDR2 FVKESK. The CDR3 loop reads CASSQDSTPTGTDTQYF. The CDR3 region has the DNA TGTGCCAGCAGCCAAGATTCGACTCCGACGGGCACAGATACGCAGTATTTT.

There are a few counts of this clonotype. At one end, the junction sequence differs from germline, possibly due to a read error. The chain joins TRBV7-9 to TRBJ2-1, with D perhaps matching TRBD2 (5 bases). The CDR3 is 18 residues long. Germline lookup yields CDR1 SEHNR and CDR2 FQNEAQ (reference sequence). CDR3 coding DNA: TGTGCCGGCAGCTTAGCGCTTGTCAGCGCCAATTCCTACAATGAGCAGTTCTTC. Amino acid sequence: CAGSLALVSANSYNEQFF.

The chain employs TRBV30 and TRBJ1-4; D may be TRBD1 (5 bases). Trimming cost V 0 bases and J 3 bases, with 5 bases left between them. The length of the CDR3 is 13 residues. Germline V CDR1 and CDR2: GTSNPN, SVGIG (reference sequence). The DNA for the CDR3 is TGTGCCTGGAGTGTAGGGGCTAATGAAAAACTGTTTTTT. This translates into CAWSVGANEKLFF. Drawing the rest from reference TRBV30 and TRBJ1-4, the complete variable domain is SQTIHQWPATLVQPVGSPLSLECTVEGTSNPNLYWYRQAAGRGLQLLFYSVGIGQISSEVPQNLSASRPQDRQFILSSKKLLLSDSGFYLCAWSVGANEKLFFGSGTQLSVL.

There are a few counts of this clonotype. A much larger clone lies a single base off, so this may be a read error. The DNA for the CDR3 is TGTGCCAGCAGTTTCCCAACAGGGTGGACCGGGGAGCGGTTTTTT. It yields the protein CASSFPTGWTGERFF. The chain combines TRBV28 with TRBJ2-2; tentative D call: TRBD1 (6 bases). The germline gives CDR1 MDHEN, CDR2 SYDVKM. The CDR3 length is 15 residues.

The DNA of the CDR3 is TGTGCCAGCAGCTTTCAGACGGATCCTTCACTAGCCAAAAACATTCAGTACTTC. It translates to CASSFQTDPSLAKNIQYF. The V gene is TRBV5-5, the J gene TRBJ2-4; D is uncertain. Trimming took off 2 bases at V and 0 bases at J, with 18 bases between the two ends. The germline V gene encodes CDR1 SGHKS and CDR2 YYEKEE (reference sequence). This CDR3 has 18 amino acids.

This clonotype was counted a few times. The DNA for the CDR3 is TGTGCCACCACGAGGAACAGGAACTATGGCTACACCTTC. Amino acids: CATTRNRNYGYTF. The rearrangement uses TRBV6-5 and TRBJ1-2; TRBD1 is a possible D gene (5 bases). Deletions cut 10 bases from V and 2 bases from J, with 14 bases between. Germline CDR1 and CDR2: MNHEY and SVGAGI. The CDR3 runs to 13 residues.

This clonotype has ten or more counts. With a much larger clone just one base away, this may be a read error. J is TRBJ2-4 and V is TRBV12-3 or TRBV12-4; D is undetermined. This CDR3 has 14 amino acids. V was clipped by 1 base and J by 13 bases, with 17 bases between them. CDR3 in DNA: TGTGCCAGCAGTTTAGGGCAGTTCTACAATGAGCAGTACTTC. Its translation: CASSLGQFYNEQYF.

V usage is TRBV7-6 and J usage is TRBJ2-7; 8 nucleotides line up with TRBD1. Trimming took 5 bases from V and 5 from J; bases not matched to a gene: 8. CDR1 SGHVS and CDR2 FNYEAQ come from the germline V gene. This CDR3 region has 14 residues. The CDR3 DNA sequence: TGTGCCAGCAGCCTTTCAGGGGGCAAGGACGAGCAGTACTTC. Protein sequence: CASSLSGGKDEQYF.

This clonotype was found a few times. The chain uses TRBV27 and TRBJ2-5; D possibly corresponds to TRBD1 (5 bases). The germline V gene has CDR1 MNHEY and CDR2 SMNVEV (reference sequence). The V and J ends lost 6 bases and 1 base respectively, with 12 bases between them. The CDR3 is made up of 14 amino acids. CDR3: CASSRRQIQETQYF. CDR3 DNA sequence: TGTGCCAGCAGCAGGAGACAGATCCAAGAGACCCAGTACTTC.

This clonotype showed up just a few times. The J gene is TRBJ1-2, the V gene TRBV20-1; D perhaps matches TRBD1 (6 bases). CDR3 size: 15 residues. Per germline, CDR1 DFQATT and CDR2 SNEGSKA (reference sequence). Trimming stripped 0 bases from V and 7 bases from J, with 18 bases between. The CDR3 nucleotides read TGCAGTGCTAGAGAAGGGGGACTAGGCACCTTTGGCTACACCTTC. Translating gives CSAREGGLGTFGYTF.

This chain links TRBV21-1 with TRBJ1-1. TRBV21-1 is designated a pseudogene. The length of the CDR3 is 15 residues. CDR3 amino acids: CASSKAGFLGTEAFF. Written as DNA, the CDR3 is TGTGCCAGCAGCAAAGCGGGGTTTCTAGGCACTGAAGCTTTCTTT.

Only a few counts were recorded for this clonotype. Relative to the germline gene, one junction end is altered; a read error may explain this. V gene TRBV11-2 combines with J gene TRBJ2-1, with D possibly TRBD2 on 7 matching bases. This CDR3 is built from 17 residues. Germline V CDR1 and CDR2: SGHAT, FQNNGV. For the CDR3, the DNA is TGTGCCAGCAGCTTTAGGGGTTGGGGGGGCTCCTACAAAGAGCAGTTCTTC. Its protein product is CASSFRGWGGSYKEQFF.

This clonotype was seen a few times. The chain carries TRBV20-1 and TRBJ1-3; D is possibly TRBD1 (5 bases). CDR3 size: 15 residues. Germline V CDR1 and CDR2: DFQATT, SNEGSKA (reference sequence). Trimming took 3 bases from V and 2 from J, leaving 14 bases between them. The CDR3 nucleotides read TGCAGTGCTAGCAGTCGGGGGGTAACTGGAAACACCATATATTTT. It translates to CSASSRGVTGNTIYF.

As regards this clonotype: Being one base from a much bigger clone, this may be a read error. This likely comes from a read error, as the CDR3 has no conserved phenylalanine or tryptophan at its end. The rearrangement joins TRBV9 to TRBJ1-1; TRBD1 aligns across 9 bases. The CDR3 has 16 amino acids. The germline gives CDR1 SGDLS, CDR2 YYNGEE. The CDR3 sequence is CASRRGTGNMGTEAFL. The CDR3 DNA reads TGTGCAAGCCGAAGGGGGACAGGGAATATGGGCACTGAAGCTTTCTTG.

The sample holds many counts of this clonotype. The junction departs from the called germline gene at one end, perhaps through a read error. The chain joins TRBV6-6 to TRBJ2-7, with 8 bases lining up with TRBD1. There are 12 residues in the CDR3. Germline V gene sequence: CDR1 MNHNY, CDR2 SVGAGI (reference sequence). The CDR3 coding sequence is TGCGCCAGCAGCGACAGGGGTTACGAGCAGTACTTC. Protein sequence: CASSDRGYEQYF.

This clonotype showed up just a few times. The J gene is TRBJ2-2, the V gene TRBV12-3 or TRBV12-4; no firm D call. The ends were cut back, 6 bases at V and 1 base at J, with 12 bases in the middle. This CDR3 has 15 residues. CDR3 protein: CASSQWDVNTGELFF. Here the CDR3 DNA reads TGTGCCAGCAGCCAGTGGGATGTGAACACCGGGGAGCTGTTTTTT.

The chain is built from TRBV18 and TRBJ1-1; D gene ambiguous. Germline V lookup: CDR1 KGHSH, CDR2 LQKENI. The CDR3 length is 14 residues. Trimming shortened V by 3 bases and J by 3 bases, and 11 bases separated the two germline ends. The CDR3 loop reads CASSPDGRYTEAFF. Here the CDR3 DNA reads TGTGCCAGCTCACCGGATGGTAGGTACACTGAAGCTTTCTTT.

This clonotype was counted only a few times. The chain has TRBV4-1 and TRBJ1-1, with 9 positions matching TRBD1. Germline assignment: CDR1 MGHRA and CDR2 YSYEKL. The CDR3 consists of 14 residues. V lost 5 bases, J lost 10 bases, and 11 bases stayed unmatched. The CDR3 loop is CASSGGQGTWIAFF. CDR3 sequence (DNA): TGCGCCAGCAGCGGGGGACAGGGCACATGGATAGCTTTCTTT.

This clonotype came up a few times. The CDR3 sequence is CASSLGTWQGYTF. CDR3 DNA sequence: TGTGCCAGCAGCCTCGGGACCTGGCAAGGCTACACCTTC. This sequence joins TRBV3-1 and TRBJ1-2, with D maybe TRBD1 (5 bases). Looked up from germline, CDR1 is LGHDT and CDR2 is YNNKEL (reference sequence). The CDR3 totals 13 residues. Trimming took 4 bases from V and 8 from J, leaving 14 bases between them.

With regard to this clonotype: One end of the junction varies from germline; a read error may be responsible. The V gene is TRBV7-3, the J gene TRBJ2-7, with D perhaps TRBD1 (6 bases). The CDR3 runs 14 residues. Germline V gene lookup returns CDR1 SGHTA and CDR2 FQGTGA. The CDR3: CVSSLGGSSYEQYF. The CDR3 DNA follows: TGTGTCAGCAGCTTAGGGGGAAGCTCCTACGAGCAGTACTTC.

This clonotype has at least ten counts. This sequence joins TRBV20-1 and TRBJ2-3; 7 positions match TRBD1. Germline lookup yields CDR1 DFQATT and CDR2 SNEGSKA (reference sequence). Trimming took 6 bases from V and 1 from J; bases not matched to a gene: 4. The CDR3 is 13 residues long. CDR3: CSASQGRTDTQYF. CDR3 DNA sequence: TGCAGTGCGTCACAGGGGCGCACAGATACGCAGTATTTT.

This sequence joins TRBV5-1 and TRBJ1-2; 11 bases line up with TRBD1. The CDR3 spans 14 residues. With 4 bases clipped from V and 4 bases from J, the junction kept 3 bases outside the gene matches. CDR1 SGHRS and CDR2 YFSETQ come from the germline V gene. CDR3 residues: CASSGQGAPYGYTF. In DNA form, the CDR3 reads TGCGCCAGCAGCGGACAGGGGGCCCCCTATGGCTACACCTTC.

The rearrangement links TRBV5-1 to TRBJ2-3; 7 bases are shared with TRBD2. The CDR3 runs to 16 residues. With 0 bases clipped from V and 4 bases from J, the junction kept 8 bases outside the gene matches. Germline V lookup: CDR1 SGHRS, CDR2 YFSETQ. CDR3 bases: TGCGCCAGCAGCTTGGGGGACTACCCAACATCAGATACGCAGTATTTT. Translated, it gives CASSLGDYPTSDTQYF. Drawing the rest from reference TRBV5-1 and TRBJ2-3, the complete variable domain is KAGVTQTPRYLIKTRGQQVTLSCSPISGHRSVSWYQQTPGQGLQFLFEYFSETQRNKGNFPGRFSGRQFSNSRSEMNVSTLELGDSALYLCASSLGDYPTSDTQYFGPGTRLTVL.

This rearrangement joins TRBV28 to TRBJ1-2; 8 positions match TRBD1. This CDR3 has 14 residues. The germline V gene encodes CDR1 MDHEN and CDR2 SYDVKM. Trimming removed 7 bases from V and 2 bases from J; junction bases left unmatched: 6. The CDR3 spells CASTGDRRNYGYTF. CDR3 DNA: TGTGCCAGCACGGGGGACAGGAGGAACTATGGCTACACCTTC.

The V gene is TRBV20-1, the J gene TRBJ2-1; 10 nucleotides align to TRBD2. The V and J ends lost 4 bases and 9 bases, in that order; junction bases with no gene match: 9. This CDR3 region has 14 residues. The germline V gene encodes CDR1 DFQATT and CDR2 SNEGSKA (reference sequence). CDR3 nucleotide sequence: TGCAGTGCTAAACCGGGGACTAGCGAGATTGAGCAGTTCTTC. Protein product: CSAKPGTSEIEQFF.

This clonotype occurred many times. The gene calls are TRBV29-1 and TRBJ1-6; D is undetermined. The CDR3 is made up of 13 amino acids. V gave up 3 bases and J gave up 7 bases, with 10 bases separating them. In germline, CDR1 is SQVTM, CDR2 ANQGSEA. The CDR3, as DNA: TGCAGCGTTGACCGGCAGGCGAATTCACCCCTCCACTTT. This sequence encodes CSVDRQANSPLHF.

This clonotype was seen more than once but under ten times. V is TRBV20-1 and J is TRBJ2-7, with a tentative D call TRBD1 (5 bases). This CDR3 comprises 15 residues. The germline CDR1 and CDR2 sequences are DFQATT and SNEGSKA (reference sequence). The V end lost 0 bases, the J end lost 0 bases, and 12 bases lay between the germline ends. CDR3 sequence: CSARDHRGSSYEQYF. DNA of the CDR3: TGCAGTGCTAGAGATCATAGGGGTAGCTCCTACGAGCAGTACTTC.